This T cell receptor beta chain derives from a study of CD8+CD57+ T cells in acquired aplastic anemia. For the study at large: Sorted CD4+ and CD8+ cells yielded DNA averaging around 3.2 ug.

Whole-study results and caveats: Both patients and controls carried the same twenty-nine CD8+ CDR3 sequences.

Genomic DNA was employed as the template in profiling TCR beta VDJ and CDR3. Via MiXCR, TCRdb re-called the reads, giving one row per CDR3 protein. This table holds 250,000 to 300,000 distinct CDR3 sequences, 45% to 65% found once. Only patients with CD8+CD57+ cell expansion on flow cytometry were chosen for sequencing. Patients were therapy-naive when their blood was sampled. In regard to this clonotype: Its antigen is unknown. No conserved phenylalanine or tryptophan is present at the end of the CDR3, so a read error is the likely explanation. The limits of the CDR3 on the DNA are not certain, so only TCRdb's listed CDR3 is given.

In germline, CDR1 is ENHRY, CDR2 SYGVKD. Inclusive of both ends, the CDR3 amounts to 11 amino acids. This chain links TRBV10-3 with TRBJ1-2. The sequence derives from a human donor with aplastic anemia. The specimen was sorted CD4+, CD8+, or CD8+CD57+ T cells (not recorded which) from PBMCs. The CDR3 spells CASSYSNERIL.